This TCR beta chain is from a study of CD8 T cell repertoires and HIV-1 epitope variants. The CDR3 is 14 residues long. From germline, CDR1 is MNHEY and CDR2 SMNVEV (reference sequence). With 2 bases removed from V and 5 bases from J, the gap between germline ends came to 11 bases. To note about this clone: The antigen is undetermined.

TCRdb keeps only in-frame clones here, not all; method: immunoSEQ multiplex PCR. The repertoire holds several thousand clones, with around 71% as singletons. The rearrangement uses TRBV27 and TRBJ2-3, with a possible D match to TRBD1 (6 bases). This TCR was sampled from a male donor with HIV. Sample: cultured CD8+ T cells derived from PBMCs. CDR3 amino acids: CASSLKRGGDTQYF. The DNA of the CDR3 is TGTGCCAGCAGTTTAAAGAGAGGGGGAGATACGCAGTATTTT.